At least ten counts were recorded for the clone carrying this T cell receptor beta chain. Amplification of TCR alpha and beta CDR3 regions from RNA used iRepertoire nested multiplex PCR. TCRdb re-called the multiplex PCR reads with MiXCR, one entry per CDR3 protein. The table has more than 90,000 distinct CDR3 sequences, roughly 40% seen once; the top ten hold 35% to 45%. These data are taken from a study of glioma-infiltrating T cells. The sequencing input was glioma tissue, nonneoplastic brain tissue, or PBMCs (not recorded which). This sequence was found in a human donor with low-grade glioma or glioblastoma, undergoing nonglioma brain surgery, or in good health (not recorded which).

CDR3 bases: TGTGCCAGCAGCCCGTTCGCTAGCAATCAGCCCCAGCATTTT. Translated, it gives CASSPFASNQPQHF. The chain employs TRBV27 and TRBJ1-5; D ambiguous. V lost 6 bases, J lost 0 bases, and 9 bases lay in between. The CDR3 is 14 amino acids. Germline CDR1 is MNHEY and CDR2 is SMNVEV (reference sequence).